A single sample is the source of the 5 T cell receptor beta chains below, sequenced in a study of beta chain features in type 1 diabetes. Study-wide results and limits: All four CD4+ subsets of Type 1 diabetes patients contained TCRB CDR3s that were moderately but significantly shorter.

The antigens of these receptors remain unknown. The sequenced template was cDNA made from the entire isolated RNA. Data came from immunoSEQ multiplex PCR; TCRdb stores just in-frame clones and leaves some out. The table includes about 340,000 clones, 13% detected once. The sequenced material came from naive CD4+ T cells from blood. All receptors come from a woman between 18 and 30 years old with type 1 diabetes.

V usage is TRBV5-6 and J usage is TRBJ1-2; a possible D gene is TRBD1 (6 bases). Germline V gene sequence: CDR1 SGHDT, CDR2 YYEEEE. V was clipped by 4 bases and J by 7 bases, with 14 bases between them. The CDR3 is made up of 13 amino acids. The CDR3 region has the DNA TGTGCCAGCAGCATGGACAGATCGATTGGCTACACCTTC. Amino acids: CASSMDRSIGYTF.

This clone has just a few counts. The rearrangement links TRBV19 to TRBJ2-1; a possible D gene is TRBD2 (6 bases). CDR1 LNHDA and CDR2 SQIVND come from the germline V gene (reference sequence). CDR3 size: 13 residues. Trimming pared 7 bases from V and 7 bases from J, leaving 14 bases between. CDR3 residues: CASTSAAGNEQFF. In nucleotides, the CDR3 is TGTGCCAGTACTAGCGCGGCTGGGAATGAGCAGTTCTTC.

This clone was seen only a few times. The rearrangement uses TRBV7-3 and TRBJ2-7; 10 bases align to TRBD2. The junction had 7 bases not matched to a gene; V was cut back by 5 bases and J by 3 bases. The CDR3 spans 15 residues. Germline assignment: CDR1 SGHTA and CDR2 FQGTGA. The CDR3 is CASSPHSGRNYEQYF. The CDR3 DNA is TGTGCCAGCAGCCCCCATAGCGGGAGGAACTACGAGCAGTACTTC.

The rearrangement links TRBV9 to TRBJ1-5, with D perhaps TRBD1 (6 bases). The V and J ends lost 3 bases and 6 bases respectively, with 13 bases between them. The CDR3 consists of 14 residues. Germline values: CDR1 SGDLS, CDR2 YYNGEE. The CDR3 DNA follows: TGTGCCAGCAGCGCCCCAGGGGCCGGTCAGCCCCAGCATTTT. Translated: CASSAPGAGQPQHF.

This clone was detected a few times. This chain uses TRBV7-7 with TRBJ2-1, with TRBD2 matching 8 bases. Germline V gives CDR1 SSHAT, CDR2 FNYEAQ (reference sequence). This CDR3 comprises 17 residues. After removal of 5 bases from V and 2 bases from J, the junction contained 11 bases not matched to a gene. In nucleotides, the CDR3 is TGTGCCAGCAGCCCTGATACTAGCGGTCCAACCTACAATGAGCAGTTCTTC. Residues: CASSPDTSGPTYNEQFF.